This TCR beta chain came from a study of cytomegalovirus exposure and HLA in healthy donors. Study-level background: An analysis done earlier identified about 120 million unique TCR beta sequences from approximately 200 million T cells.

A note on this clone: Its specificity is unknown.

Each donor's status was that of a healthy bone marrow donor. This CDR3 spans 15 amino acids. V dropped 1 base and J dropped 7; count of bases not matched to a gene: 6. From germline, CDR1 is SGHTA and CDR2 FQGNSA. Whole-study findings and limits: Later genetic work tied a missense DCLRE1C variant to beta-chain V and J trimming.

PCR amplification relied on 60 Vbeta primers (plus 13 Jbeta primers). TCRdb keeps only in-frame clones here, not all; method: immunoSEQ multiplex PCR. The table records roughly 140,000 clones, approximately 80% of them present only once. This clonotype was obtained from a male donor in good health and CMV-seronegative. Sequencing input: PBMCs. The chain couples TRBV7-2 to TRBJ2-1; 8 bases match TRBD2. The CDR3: CASSLGGGSRNEQFF. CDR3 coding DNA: TGTGCCAGCAGCTTAGGCGGGGGGAGCAGGAATGAGCAGTTCTTC.